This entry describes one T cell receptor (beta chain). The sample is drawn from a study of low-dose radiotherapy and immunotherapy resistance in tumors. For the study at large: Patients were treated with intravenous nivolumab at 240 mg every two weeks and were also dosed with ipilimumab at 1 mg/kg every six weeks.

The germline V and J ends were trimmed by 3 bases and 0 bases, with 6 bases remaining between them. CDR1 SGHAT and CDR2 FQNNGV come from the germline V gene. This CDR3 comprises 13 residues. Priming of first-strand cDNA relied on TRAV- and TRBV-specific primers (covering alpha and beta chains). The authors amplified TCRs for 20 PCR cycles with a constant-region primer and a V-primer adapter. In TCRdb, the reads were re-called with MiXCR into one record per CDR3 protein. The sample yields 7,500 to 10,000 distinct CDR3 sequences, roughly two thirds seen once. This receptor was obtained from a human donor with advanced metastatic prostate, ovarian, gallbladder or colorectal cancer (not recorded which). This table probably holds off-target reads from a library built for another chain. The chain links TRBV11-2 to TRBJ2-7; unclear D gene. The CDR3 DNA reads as TGTGCCAGCAGCTTGGGTGCCTCCTACGAGCAGTACTTC. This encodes CASSLGASYEQYF.